This TCR beta chain is from a study of spatial heterogeneity in lung cancer. Stated time point: sample taken at primary tumor resection. TCRs were sequenced from unsorted whole RNA of tumor, nontumor lung or PBMC. One entry per CDR3 protein, called by TCRdb with MiXCR from the 5' RACE reads. Of some 7,800 distinct CDR3 sequences in the sample, roughly 8.6% were seen once. Ten or more counts support this clonotype. Since the library was made to target alpha chains, this beta chain is a stray read and its abundance is not meaningful. Germline CDR1 is SGHRS and CDR2 is YFSETQ. CDR3 size: 14 residues. With 2 bases clipped from V and 2 bases from J, the junction kept 3 bases outside the gene matches.

The V call is TRBV5-1, the J call TRBJ2-5, with TRBD2 matching 7 bases. The specimen was PBMCs, collected at surgery. The clonotype comes from a male donor with early-stage non-small cell lung cancer. The CDR3 nucleotides read TGCGCCAGCAGCTTTCTAGCGGAACAAGAGACCCAGTACTTC. It yields the protein CASSFLAEQETQYF.